The TCR beta chain described here comes from a study of cytomegalovirus exposure and HLA in healthy donors (dated by TCRdb to about 2017). Regarding the complete study: According to an earlier analysis of a few hundred of the donors, some 180 million T cells yielded 95 million to 140 million unique TCR beta sequences and about 300 Gb of sequence data. HLA typing included class I and class II loci at four-digit resolution. The number of typed donors differed by locus: about 620-640 for A, B, C, DRB1 and DQB1; some 540 for DQA1; approximately 600 for DPA1; and some 450 for DPB1. Among roughly 400 genotyped donors of the cohort, an average of roughly 230,000 unique TCR beta nucleotide sequences was sequenced per donor, of which about 18% were non-productive. A later genetic analysis took genome-wide SNP genotypes for 398 of the 666 donors and used that subset as a discovery cohort. Rather than using new phenotypic data, the later analysis identified candidate immune exposures from TCR beta sequences and from how often those sequences occurred across donors. To predict cytomegalovirus infection status, the study brought together high-throughput TCR immunosequencing, statistical association of individual TCRs with disease status, and machine learning. Around 330 gigabases of sequencing data and roughly 81 million unique TCR sequences made up an early release that covered nearly 650 HLA-typed donors. The genetic ancestry cluster associated with self-reported Caucasian donors included 81% of the roughly 390 genotyped donors. Alongside the repertoire data, information on donor age, sex, ethnicity and CMV serostatus was compiled. To study patterns of TCR occurrence, a later analysis re-analyzed previously published TCR beta repertoires from just over 650 donors and added high-resolution HLA genotyping. An earlier analysis of 587 of the donors used high-throughput TCR beta sequencing to judge whether each TCR beta V gene segment behaved as functional or pseudogenic. Besides the first cohort of approximately 710 subjects, a separate validation cohort made up of roughly 120 different subjects was used. The study profiled the T cell repertoires of hundreds of subjects by immunosequencing and related them to cytomegalovirus serostatus. The aim of the study was to test whether cataloging public T cell receptors could identify signatures of past pathogen exposure. Several DR-DQ haplotypes were treated as single units for association and clustering because of strong linkage in the cohort. All discovery cohort repertoires had been generated on a single sequencing platform. Summary of the overall study and its limitations: In a later analysis, TCR association rates were found to vary across HLA loci, with the most associated TCRs seen for DRB1 alleles and the fewest for HLA-C alleles. Presence/absence analyses assumed roughly uniform sequencing depth across donors, an assumption that may not hold. For the cohort, immune exposure information was limited to CMV serostatus. A further reported finding was that TCR beta sequences accurately predicted the HLA-A and HLA-B alleles for most subjects in the first cohort. A cluster of highly shared sequence variants was judged likely to be a technical artifact of the sequencing pipeline. Most TCR sequences were seen in very few donors, while some public TCRs were found in many individuals. According to the authors, the approach could potentially be generalized to other disease states and immunological phenotypes. In a later analysis, several top co-occurrence clusters were reported to appear linked to parvovirus B19, influenza, CMV and Epstein-Barr virus. Because counts were too low, approximately 15 rarely observed V segments, including chromosome 9 orphons, were excluded from the earlier analysis of 587 of the donors. A later genetic analysis associated a missense DCLRE1C variant with V-gene and J-gene trimming of TCR beta chains, and an independent cohort replicated the association. Compared with equally common non-associated chains, HLA-associated TCR beta chains in a later analysis were more clonally expanded and had lower generation probabilities. Only TCR beta chains were sequenced in this cohort, and the absence of alpha or paired-chain data limited detectable features. Cytomegalovirus status was reported to be diagnosed by the classifier with high specificity and sensitivity in both the original and validation cohorts. Broadly in line with IMGT annotations, most TCR beta V segments showed up in productive rearrangements about 90% or about 30% of the time in an earlier analysis of some 590 of the donors. Specific HLA alleles were associated with 15,000 to 20,000 TCR beta sequences at a false discovery rate of 0.05 in a later analysis. In vitro tests confirmed that a few of the cytomegalovirus-associated TCR beta chains recognize cytomegalovirus antigens. When HLA alleles, especially DR and DQ, strongly co-occurred, TCR associations were difficult to assign to individual alleles. According to a later analysis, most CMV-associated TCR beta chains appeared to be HLA-restricted, and the HLA associations seemed to be driven largely by CMV exposure. Linkage disequilibrium might explain the correlated functional status among segregating V segments, but an unknown experimental factor could not be ruled out. Because HLA typing was unavailable for some donors at each locus, only the typed subset was used in association tests. Compared with the roughly 670-donor mean, donors in an Asian-associated ancestry cluster had fewer N-insertions in productive TCRs, according to a later genetic analysis. The study gave a list of 150 to 200 TCR beta chains associated with cytomegalovirus.

About this clone: This clone's antigen is unknown. Base qualities are not provided; no much larger clone lies one nucleotide away.

Library preparation employed the immunoSEQ multiplex PCR assay. The multiplex PCR relied on a mix of 60 forward primers for TCR Vbeta segments and 13 reverse primers for TCR Jbeta segments. A multiplex PCR assay on genomic DNA amplified the CDR3 region of rearranged TCR beta genes. Amplified TCR beta libraries were sequenced as 87-base-pair reads on the Illumina HiSeq System. The original pipeline was this. Across the roughly 700 repertoires, a later analysis counted some 80 million unique TCR beta chains, approximately 12 million of which were shared by at least two donors. A nearest-neighbor algorithm error-corrected the raw reads and collapsed the reads into unique sequences, merging closely related sequences to remove PCR and sequencing errors. Alignment of CDR3 sequences to IMGT reference sequences was used to assign V, D and J gene segments. For a sequence to be retained, a match of at least six nucleotides to both a V gene segment and a J gene segment was required. A rearrangement counted as productive if the CDR3 had no stop codons and remained in frame with V and J, and every other rearrangement counted as non-productive. Following IMGT convention, CDR3 was defined as the stretch from the second conserved V-encoded cysteine to the conserved J-encoded phenylalanine. In an earlier analysis of 500 to 650 of the donors, sequences lacking an unambiguous match to a single V gene segment were excluded. An earlier analysis of a few hundred of the donors classified V segments as functional when productive rearrangements were above 56.7% and as segregating when the standard deviation between donors was above 5%. A statistical classification framework was built for diagnosing cytomegalovirus status from the catalog of TCR beta chain sequences. In a later analysis, V and J genes were assigned by comparing TCR nucleotide sequences against IMGT/GENE-DB human TR gene sequences. Using the TCRdist pipeline, a later analysis assigned CDR3 sequences along with most-parsimonious VDJ recombination scenarios. In a later analysis, every TCR beta chain was defined by the combination of its CDR3 amino acid sequence and its V-gene family, and reads without a unique V-gene family were dropped. To address suspected cross-contamination and a sequencing artifact, a later analysis removed roughly 640 highly shared, low-generation-probability nucleotide sequences. In a later analysis, a clonal expansion index was calculated for each public chain from normalized within-repertoire ranks of inferred template counts. Generation probabilities in a later analysis came from a VDJ recombination model fitted to out-of-frame rearrangements, and those results were checked against IGoR. In a later analysis, TCR-TCR, TCR-HLA and TCR-CMV co-occurrence was scored with hypergeometric tests, and a repertoire-size bias correction was applied to TCR pairs. To estimate false discovery rates, a later analysis permuted the HLA or CMV assignments 20 times. In a later analysis, co-occurring TCRs were grouped using DBSCAN, and TCRdist sequence similarity was added for clustering within HLA-allele-positive subsets. Repertoires with fewer than 30,000 or more than 120,000 public chains, plus five repertoires with anomalous nucleotide sharing, were excluded from co-occurrence clustering. TCRdb took this table from immuneACCESS and kept in-frame rearrangements with V and J called. Such tables lack part of the clones; where checked against another copy, unresolved V genes explain under half of the gap, and the rest is unexplained. That table gives V, J and clone size, and the DNA gave D and trimming. The sample records about 200,000 clones, about 80% of which are singletons. The ten largest clones represent 13% to 15% of the sample.

The cohort comprised some 700 healthy bone marrow donors. At the time of sampling, all cohort members were nominally healthy, though unrecorded immune exposures were likely present. The donor was CMV seropositive and was included in the group of 250 to 300 seropositive cohort members. Every donor gave a peripheral blood sample, and the peripheral blood mononuclear cells from that sample were used for TCR beta sequencing. Genomic DNA was extracted from the blood cell samples with the Qiagen DNeasy Blood Extraction Kit. The source material was PBMCs. The sequence came from a woman aged 25 to 39 in good health and CMV-seropositive.

The CDR3 region has the sequence CASSHQRGGLAKNIQYF. At the DNA level, the sequence is TGTGCCAGCAGCCACCAGCGGGGGGGATTAGCCAAAAACATTCAGTACTTC. The receptor chain draws on TRBV11-2 and TRBJ2-4, and 10 junction bases match TRBD2. The CDR3 covers 17 residues, taking in both the cysteine and the phenylalanine. The entry retains the CDR3 DNA only, 51 bases that are in frame from base 1. V loses 5 bases at its end and J loses 0 bases; junction bases beyond the gene matches: 7. From a lookup of the germline V gene, CDR1 and CDR2 are SGHAT and FQNNGV.